This record looks at one TCR beta chain sequence and its context. RNA transcripts served as the template for amplifying TCR beta CDR3 regions. A first-round RT-PCR of the TCR CDR3 used the HTBI primer set. MiXCR, applied by TCRdb to the multiplex PCR reads, yields one record per CDR3 protein. Of 500,000 to 800,000 distinct CDR3 sequences in the sample, about 14% are singletons; the top ten hold around 12%. The V gene lost 6 bases and the J gene lost 8 bases, with 19 bases spanning the gap. This CDR3 region has 14 residues. Per the germline V gene, CDR1 is MNHNS and CDR2 is SASEGT. The sample originates from a study of T cells in Graves' hyperthyroidism and ophthalmopathy.

The rearrangement links TRBV6-1 to TRBJ1-2; no reliable D call. The TCR originated in a woman aged 45-65 years with Graves' ophthalmopathy. The sample was blood. CDR3 sequence (DNA): TGTGCCAGCAGCATTGGAGCCGGCGCTAGGGGCTACACCTTC. Translating it yields CASSIGAGARGYTF.